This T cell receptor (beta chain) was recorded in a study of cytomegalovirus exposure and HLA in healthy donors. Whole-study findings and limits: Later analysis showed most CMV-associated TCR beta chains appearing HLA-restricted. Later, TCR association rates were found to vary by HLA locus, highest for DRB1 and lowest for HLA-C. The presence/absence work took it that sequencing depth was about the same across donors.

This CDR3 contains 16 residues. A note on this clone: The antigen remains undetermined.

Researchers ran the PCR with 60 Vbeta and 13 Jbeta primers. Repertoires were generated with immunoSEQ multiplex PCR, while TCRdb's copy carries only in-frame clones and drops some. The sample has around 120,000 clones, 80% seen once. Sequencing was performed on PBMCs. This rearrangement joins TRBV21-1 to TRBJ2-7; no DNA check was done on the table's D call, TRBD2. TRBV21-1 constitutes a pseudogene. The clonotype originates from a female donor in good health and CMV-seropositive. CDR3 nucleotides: TGTGCCAGCAGCAAAGGGGGACTAGCGGGGCCCTACGAGCAGTACTTC. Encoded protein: CASSKGGLAGPYEQYF.